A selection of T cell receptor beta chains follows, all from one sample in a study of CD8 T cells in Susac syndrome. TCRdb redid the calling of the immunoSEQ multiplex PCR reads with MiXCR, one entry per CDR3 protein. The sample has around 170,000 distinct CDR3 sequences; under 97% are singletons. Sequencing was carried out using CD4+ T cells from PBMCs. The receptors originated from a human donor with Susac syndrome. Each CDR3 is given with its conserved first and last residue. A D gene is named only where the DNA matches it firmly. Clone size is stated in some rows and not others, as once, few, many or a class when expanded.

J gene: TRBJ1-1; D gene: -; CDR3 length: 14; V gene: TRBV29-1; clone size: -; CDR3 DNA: TGCAGCGTTGCCTTAGTCCAGTTGAACACTGAAGCTTTCTTT; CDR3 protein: CSVALVQLNTEAFF
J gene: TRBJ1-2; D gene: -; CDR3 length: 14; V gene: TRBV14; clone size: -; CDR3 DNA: TGTGCCAGCAGCCAAGATGTAGGGGTCTATGGCTACACCTTC; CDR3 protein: CASSQDVGVYGYTF
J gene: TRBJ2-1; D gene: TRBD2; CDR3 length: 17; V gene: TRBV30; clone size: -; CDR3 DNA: TGTGCCTGGAGTCGGGAGCGGGGGCACAGCTCCTACAATGAGCAGTTCTTC; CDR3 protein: CAWSRERGHSSYNEQFF
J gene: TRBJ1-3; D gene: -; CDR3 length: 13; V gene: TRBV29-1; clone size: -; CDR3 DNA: TGCAGCGTTGGGAAGGGGACTGGAAACACCATATATTTT; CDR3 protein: CSVGKGTGNTIYF
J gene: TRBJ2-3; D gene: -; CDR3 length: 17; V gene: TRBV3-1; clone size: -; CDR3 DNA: TGTGCCAGCAGCCAAGGCCGAGGGGCCTTCCGCACAGATACGCAGTATTTT; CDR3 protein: CASSQGRGAFRTDTQYF
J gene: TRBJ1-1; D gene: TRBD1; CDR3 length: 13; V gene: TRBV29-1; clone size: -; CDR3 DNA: TGCAGCGTTTACGGACAGGGGTACACTGAAGCTTTCTTT; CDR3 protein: CSVYGQGYTEAFF
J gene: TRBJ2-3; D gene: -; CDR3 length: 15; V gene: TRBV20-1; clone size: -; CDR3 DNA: TGCAGTGTCCCGGGACCCCTAGGGGTCCCAGATACGCAGTATTTT; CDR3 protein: CSVPGPLGVPDTQYF
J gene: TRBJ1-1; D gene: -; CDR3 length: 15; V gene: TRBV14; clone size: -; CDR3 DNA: TGTGCCAGCAGCCGAGACAGCGTACCCCAGGCAGCAGCTTTCTTT; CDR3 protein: CASSRDSVPQAAAFF
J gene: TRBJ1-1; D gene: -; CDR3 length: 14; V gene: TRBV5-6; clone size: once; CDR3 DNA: TGTGCCAGCAGCTCCGACACTCCCACCGCTGAAGCTTTCTTT; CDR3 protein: CASSSDTPTAEAFF
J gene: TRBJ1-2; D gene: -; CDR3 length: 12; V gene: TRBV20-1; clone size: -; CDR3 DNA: TGCAGTGCTCATGACAGGAACTATGGCTACACCTTC; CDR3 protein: CSAHDRNYGYTF
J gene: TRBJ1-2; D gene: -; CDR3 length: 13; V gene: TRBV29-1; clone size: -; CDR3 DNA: TGCAGCGTTGAAAGACGTACGCGCGATGGCTACACCTTC; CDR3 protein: CSVERRTRDGYTF
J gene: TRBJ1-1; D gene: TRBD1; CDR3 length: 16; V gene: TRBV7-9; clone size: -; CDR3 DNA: TGTGCCAGCAGCAGGATACAGGGGGCGGGGGGCACTGAAGCTTTCTTT; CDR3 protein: CASSRIQGAGGTEAFF
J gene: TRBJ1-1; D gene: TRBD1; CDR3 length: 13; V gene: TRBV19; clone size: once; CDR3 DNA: TGTGCCAGTAGTATCCCGGGACAGGGGGGAGCTTTCTTT; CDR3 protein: CASSIPGQGGAFF
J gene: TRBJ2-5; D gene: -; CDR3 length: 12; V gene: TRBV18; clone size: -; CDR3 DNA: TGTGCCAGCTCACCACATGGAGAGACCCAGTACTTC; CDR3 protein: CASSPHGETQYF
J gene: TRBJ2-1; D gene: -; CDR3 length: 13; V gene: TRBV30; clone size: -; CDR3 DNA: TGTGCCTGGAGTGCTACAAGCTACAATGAGCAGTTCTTC; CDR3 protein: CAWSATSYNEQFF
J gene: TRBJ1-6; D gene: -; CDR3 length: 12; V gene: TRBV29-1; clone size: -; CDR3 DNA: TGCAGCGCCGGGACGGCTAATTCACCCCTCCACTTT; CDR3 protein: CSAGTANSPLHF
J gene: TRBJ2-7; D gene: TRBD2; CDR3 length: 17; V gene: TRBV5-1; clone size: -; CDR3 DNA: TGCGCCAGCAGCTTGGCCGGGACTAGCCGGGGAGTCTACGAGCAGTACTTC; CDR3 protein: CASSLAGTSRGVYEQYF
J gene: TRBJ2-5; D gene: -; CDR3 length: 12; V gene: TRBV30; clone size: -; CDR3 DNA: TGTGCCTGGAGGGACTATCAAGAGACCCAGTACTTC; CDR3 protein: CAWRDYQETQYF
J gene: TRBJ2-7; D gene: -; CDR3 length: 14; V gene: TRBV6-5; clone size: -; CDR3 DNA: TGTGCCAGCCGGCAGGGCTGGAGCTCCTACGAGCAGTACTTC; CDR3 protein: CASRQGWSSYEQYF
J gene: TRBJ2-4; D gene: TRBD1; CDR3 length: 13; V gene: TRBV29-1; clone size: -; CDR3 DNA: TGCAGCGTTACAACCGGGACAGCGAACATTCAGTACTTC; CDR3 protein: CSVTTGTANIQYF
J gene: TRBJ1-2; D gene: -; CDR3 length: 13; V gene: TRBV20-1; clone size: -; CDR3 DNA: TGCAGTGCCCCCGAGGTCGGGGACTATGGCTACACCTTC; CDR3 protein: CSAPEVGDYGYTF
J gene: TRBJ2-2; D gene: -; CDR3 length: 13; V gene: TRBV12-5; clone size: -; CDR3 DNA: TGTGCTAGTGGTTTGGGCAGCACCGGGGAGCTGTTTTTT; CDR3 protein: CASGLGSTGELFF
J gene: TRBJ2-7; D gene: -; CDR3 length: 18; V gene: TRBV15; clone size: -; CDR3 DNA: TGTGCCACCAGCAGAGATTGGGGCAGACAGAAGAACTCCTACGAGCAGTACTTC; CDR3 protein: CATSRDWGRQKNSYEQYF
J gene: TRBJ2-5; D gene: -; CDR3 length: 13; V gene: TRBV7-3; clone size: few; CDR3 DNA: TGTGCCAGCAGCTTACCACCCCAAGAGACCCAGTACTTC; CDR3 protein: CASSLPPQETQYF
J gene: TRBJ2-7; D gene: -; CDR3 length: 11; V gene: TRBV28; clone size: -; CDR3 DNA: TGTGCCAGCACGACAGCGTACGAGCAGTACTTC; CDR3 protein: CASTTAYEQYF
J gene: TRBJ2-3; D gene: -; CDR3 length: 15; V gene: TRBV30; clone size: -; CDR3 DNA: TGTGCCTGGAGTAGTACAGGGAGGGCCACAGATACGCAGTATTTT; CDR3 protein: CAWSSTGRATDTQYF
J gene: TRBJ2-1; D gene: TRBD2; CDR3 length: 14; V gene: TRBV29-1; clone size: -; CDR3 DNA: TGCAGCGTATCGGCGGGGGGCCAAGGAAATGAGCAGTTCTTC; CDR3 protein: CSVSAGGQGNEQFF
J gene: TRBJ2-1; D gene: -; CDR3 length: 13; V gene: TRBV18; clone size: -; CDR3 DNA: TGTGCCAGCTCACCACGACGGGGGAATGAGCAGTTCTTC; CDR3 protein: CASSPRRGNEQFF
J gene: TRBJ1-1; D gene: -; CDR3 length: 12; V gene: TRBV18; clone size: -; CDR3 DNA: TGTGCCAGCTCACCACGAGAGACTGAAGCTTTCTTT; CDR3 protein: CASSPRETEAFF
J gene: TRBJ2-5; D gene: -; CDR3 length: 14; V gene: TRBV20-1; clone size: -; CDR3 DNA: TGCAGTGCTACCGGACGGCCGTATCAAGAGACCCAGTACTTC; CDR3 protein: CSATGRPYQETQYF
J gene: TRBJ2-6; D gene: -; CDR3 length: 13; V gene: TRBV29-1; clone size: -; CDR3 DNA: TGCAGCGCGACCAGCTCTGGGGCCAACGTCCTGACTTTC; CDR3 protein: CSATSSGANVLTF
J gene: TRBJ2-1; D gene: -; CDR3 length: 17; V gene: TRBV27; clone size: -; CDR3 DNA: TGTGCCAGCAGTTCCAGCAAGGGGCCCAGCTCCTACAATGAGCAGTTCTTC; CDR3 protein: CASSSSKGPSSYNEQFF
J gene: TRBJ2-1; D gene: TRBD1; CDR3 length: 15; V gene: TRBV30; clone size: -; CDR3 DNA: TGTGCCTGGAGTGTTGGGACAGGGGAATCCAATGAGCAGTTCTTC; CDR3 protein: CAWSVGTGESNEQFF
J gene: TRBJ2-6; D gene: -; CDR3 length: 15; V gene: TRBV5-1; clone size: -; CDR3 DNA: TGCGCCAGCAGCTTTATTGGGTCTGGGGCCAACGTCCTGACTTTC; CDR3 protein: CASSFIGSGANVLTF
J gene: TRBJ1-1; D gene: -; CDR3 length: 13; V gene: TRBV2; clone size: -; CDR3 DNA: TGTGCCAGCAGAGGACGGCAGAGCACTGAAGCTTTCTTT; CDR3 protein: CASRGRQSTEAFF
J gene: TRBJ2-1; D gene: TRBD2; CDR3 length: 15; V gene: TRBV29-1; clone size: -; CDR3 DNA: TGCAGCGTCTCCTCGACTAGCGGGGGGGCGGGTGAGCAGTTCTTC; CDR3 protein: CSVSSTSGGAGEQFF
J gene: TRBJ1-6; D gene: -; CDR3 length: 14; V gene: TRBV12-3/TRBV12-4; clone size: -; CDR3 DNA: TGTGCCAGCAGTCCCTCTCTGGAGTATTCACCCCTCCACTTT; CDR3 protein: CASSPSLEYSPLHF
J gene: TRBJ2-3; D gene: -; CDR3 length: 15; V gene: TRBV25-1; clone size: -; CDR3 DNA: TGTGCCAGCAGTGACAGCGGACCTAGCACAGATACGCAGTATTTT; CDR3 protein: CASSDSGPSTDTQYF
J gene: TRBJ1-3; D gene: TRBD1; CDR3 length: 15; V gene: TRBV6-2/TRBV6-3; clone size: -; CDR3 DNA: TGTGCCAGCAGGCTTCTCCAGGGGGCTGGAAACACCATATATTTT; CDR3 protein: CASRLLQGAGNTIYF
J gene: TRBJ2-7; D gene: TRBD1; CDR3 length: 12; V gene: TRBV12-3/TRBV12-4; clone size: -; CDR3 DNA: TGTGCCAGCAGGGGGACAGCCTACGAGCAGTACTTC; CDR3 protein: CASRGTAYEQYF
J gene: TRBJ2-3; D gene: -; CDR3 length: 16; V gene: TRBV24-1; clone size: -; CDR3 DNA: TGTGCCACCAGTGATTCGGCATTTCTGAGCACAGATACGCAGTATTTT; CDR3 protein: CATSDSAFLSTDTQYF
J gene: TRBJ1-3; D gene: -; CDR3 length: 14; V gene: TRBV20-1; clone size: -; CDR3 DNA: TGCAGTGCTAGTCAGGAGGTTGCTGGAAACACCATATATTTT; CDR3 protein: CSASQEVAGNTIYF
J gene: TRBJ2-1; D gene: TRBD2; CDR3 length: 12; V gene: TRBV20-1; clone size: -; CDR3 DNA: TGCAGTGCCCTCCCGGGGGGGGCTGTGCAGTTCTTC; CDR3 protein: CSALPGGAVQFF
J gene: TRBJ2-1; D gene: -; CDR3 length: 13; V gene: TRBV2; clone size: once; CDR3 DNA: TGTGCCAGCAGTCCTGGACATCCTAAGGAGCAGTTCTTC; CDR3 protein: CASSPGHPKEQFF